Shown below are 7 T cell receptor beta chains from a single sample sequenced in a study of blood T cell repertoires in COVID-19. Method: immunoSEQ multiplex PCR; TCRdb's copy keeps in-frame clones and lacks some. The sample contains about 320,000 clones, 85% of which appear only once. Sequenced material: PBMCs or T cells enriched from blood (not recorded which). The origin of the receptors is a young woman who had been exposed to COVID-19.

This clone was observed once. CDR3 coding DNA: TGTGCCACCAGTGATCCTAGACTAGTAGAGACCCAGTACTTC. It codes for CATSDPRLVETQYF. The chain uses TRBV24-1 and TRBJ2-5; perhaps TRBD2 as D (6 bases). Germline-derived CDR1 and CDR2 are KGHDR and SFDVKD. The CDR3 extends over 14 amino acids. V lost 3 bases and J lost 4, with 11 bases in between.

V usage is TRBV27 and J usage is TRBJ1-5; D is perhaps TRBD1 (5 bases). Trimming removed 4 bases from V and 7 bases from J, with 11 bases in between. This CDR3 has 13 amino acids. Germline loops: CDR1 MNHEY, CDR2 SMNVEV (reference sequence). CDR3 sequence (DNA): TGTGCCAGCAGTTGGGGGGATCACCAGCCCCAGCATTTT. Translated: CASSWGDHQPQHF.

This rearrangement joins TRBV5-4 to TRBJ2-2; 9 bases agree with TRBD2. J gave up 7 bases and V 4 bases, and 11 bases lay outside the gene matches. The V gene's germline CDR1 is SGHNT and CDR2 YYREEE (reference sequence). The CDR3 totals 16 residues. CDR3 region: CASSPLAGGQNGELFF. Here the CDR3 DNA reads TGTGCCAGCAGCCCCCTCGCGGGGGGGCAAAACGGGGAGCTGTTTTTT. Looking up the rest from reference TRBV5-4 and TRBJ2-2 gives the full variable domain: ETGVTQSPTHLIKTRGQQVTLRCSSQSGHNTVSWYQQALGQGPQFIFQYYREEENGRGNFPPRFSGLQFPNYSSELNVNALELDDSALYLCASSPLAGGQNGELFFGEGSRLTVL.

The chain employs TRBV7-3 and TRBJ2-2; possible D gene TRBD1, 5 bases. V was shortened by 5 bases and J by 5 bases, with 15 bases between the two germline ends. CDR3 size: 15 residues. CDR1 and CDR2 from the germline V gene are SGHTA and FQGTGA. CDR3 sequence (DNA): TGTGCCAGCAGCGCTAGACAAGGGGATACCGGGGAGCTGTTTTTT. Translated: CASSARQGDTGELFF.

This clone is a singleton in its sample. V is TRBV9 and J is TRBJ1-1; D is possibly TRBD1 (6 bases). Germline-derived CDR1 and CDR2 are SGDLS and YYNGEE. With 4 bases removed from V and 3 bases from J, the gap between germline ends came to 10 bases. The CDR3 covers 13 residues. The CDR3 DNA follows: TGTGCCAGCAGCTCAGAGGGGGACACTGAAGCTTTCTTT. Encoded protein: CASSSEGDTEAFF.

The rearrangement links TRBV6-4 to TRBJ2-3; 14 bases are shared with TRBD2. The CDR3 extends over 15 amino acids. The V and J ends lost 3 bases and 11 bases, in that order; junction bases with no gene match: 7. CDR1 and CDR2 (germline): MRHNA, SNTAGT. CDR3 sequence: CASSEGGLAGDVQYF. The CDR3 DNA reads as TGTGCCAGCAGTGAAGGGGGACTAGCGGGAGACGTGCAGTATTTT.

The chain links TRBV2 to TRBJ2-2; 10 bases are a match to TRBD2. Per germline, CDR1 SNHLY and CDR2 FYNNEI. J lost 8 bases, V lost 5 bases, and 11 bases had no gene match. This CDR3 region has 16 residues. CDR3 sequence (DNA): TGTGCCAGCAGTCTAGGGCTAGCGGGAGTGGTAGGGGAGCTGTTTTTT. Amino acids: CASSLGLAGVVGELFF. The complete variable domain, with remaining parts taken from reference TRBV2 and TRBJ2-2, reads EPEVTQTPSHQVTQMGQEVILRCVPISNHLYFYWYRQILGQKVEFLVSFYNNEISEKSEIFDDQFSVERPDGSNFTLKIRSTKLEDSAMYFCASSLGLAGVVGELFFGEGSRLTVL.